This passage covers 20 T cell receptor beta chains from one sample sequenced in a study of siplizumab effects on memory and regulatory T cells. Antigen specificity for these receptors is unknown. Coculturing of the mixed lymphocyte reaction cells was performed at 37°C for around 6 days. The table came from immunoSEQ multiplex PCR; TCRdb's copy has only in-frame clones and leaves some out. Here the sample spans 15,000 to 20,000 clones, over 35% being singletons. The sequencing sample was made of CFSE-low (dividing) CD4+ T cells sorted from an allogeneic mixed lymphocyte reaction. Every receptor here comes from a human donor in good health; the cells came from an allogeneic mixed lymphocyte reaction. Some clones in this sample may be carry-over from other donors' samples.

In this sample, this clone turned up a few times. This chain links TRBV6-6 with TRBJ2-3, with 8 bases aligning to TRBD2. In germline, CDR1 is MNHNY, CDR2 SVGAGI (reference sequence). The CDR3 is 16 residues long. The junction had 5 bases not matched to a gene; V was cut back by 3 bases and J by 0 bases. The CDR3 sequence is CASSYPSGPSTDTQYF. DNA for the CDR3: TGTGCCAGCAGTTATCCTAGCGGGCCAAGCACAGATACGCAGTATTTT.

The V and J genes are TRBV7-6 and TRBJ1-5; D not resolved. With 1 base removed from V and 6 bases from J, the gap between germline ends came to 7 bases. Germline assignment: CDR1 SGHVS and CDR2 FNYEAQ. CDR3 length: 13 amino acids. CDR3 sequence reads: CASSLDVAQPQHF. The CDR3 DNA reads TGTGCCAGCAGCTTAGATGTAGCTCAGCCCCAGCATTTT.

V and J are TRBV27 and TRBJ2-7, with 10 nucleotides matching TRBD2. The CDR3 runs to 15 residues. CDR1 MNHEY and CDR2 SMNVEV come from the germline V gene (reference sequence). V was pared by 5 bases and J by 0 bases, with 4 bases of the junction left unmatched. This chain's CDR3 is CASSGIAGGSYEQYF. DNA of the CDR3: TGTGCCAGCAGTGGAATAGCGGGAGGCTCCTACGAGCAGTACTTC.

This chain uses TRBV5-1 with TRBJ2-7; D might be TRBD2 (6 bases). V lost 0 bases, J lost 5 bases, and 18 bases lay in between. CDR1 and CDR2 (germline): SGHRS, YFSETQ. CDR3 size: 16 residues. The DNA for the CDR3 is TGCGCCAGCAGCTTGGGGTTCGGAGGGTTAGGGGACGAGCAGTACTTC. Translation gives CASSLGFGGLGDEQYF.

Only a few counts were recorded for this clone. The chain couples TRBV27 to TRBJ1-4; possibly TRBD1 for D (6 bases). V dropped 5 bases and J dropped 7 bases, with 11 bases sitting between them. CDR1 MNHEY and CDR2 SMNVEV come from the germline V gene (reference sequence). The CDR3 sequence is 13 residues long. In nucleotides, the CDR3 is TGTGCCAGCAGTGTGATACAGGGTGAAAAACTGTTTTTT. Translated: CASSVIQGEKLFF. Variable domain in full (rest from reference TRBV27 and TRBJ1-4): EAQVTQNPRYLITVTGKKLTVTCSQNMNHEYMSWYRQDPGLGLRQIYYSMNVEVTDKGDVPEGYKVSRKEKRNFPLILESPSPNQTSLYFCASSVIQGEKLFFGSGTQLSVL.

The J gene is TRBJ2-1, the V gene TRBV10-3; 9 nucleotides align to TRBD2. CDR3 size: 17 residues. Per germline, CDR1 ENHRY and CDR2 SYGVKD. V shed 6 bases and J 6 bases; nucleotides not matched to a gene: 15. CDR3 nucleotides: TGTGCCATCAGCATCTTACTGAGCGGGGGGATTGGCAATGAGCAGTTCTTC. Translated: CAISILLSGGIGNEQFF.

The chain combines TRBV5-1 with TRBJ2-1; weak D call: TRBD2 (5 bases). The CDR3 length is 16 residues. Germline V lookup: CDR1 SGHRS, CDR2 YFSETQ. V shed 0 bases and J shed 0 bases, with 10 bases lying between them. In DNA, the CDR3 is TGCGCCAGCAGCTTGGAGCCGGGGAGCTCCTACAATGAGCAGTTCTTC. Amino acids: CASSLEPGSSYNEQFF.

There are a few counts of this clone. The chain is built from TRBV18 and TRBJ2-6; D remains ambiguous. CDR1 is KGHSH and CDR2 is LQKENI in the germline V gene. The V end lost 4 bases, the J end lost 1 base, and 11 bases lay between the germline ends. This CDR3 contains 16 residues. CDR3 protein: CASSLQKTSGANVLTF. CDR3 DNA sequence: TGTGCCAGCTCACTCCAGAAAACATCTGGGGCCAACGTCCTGACTTTC.

This clone was observed a handful of times. The rearrangement joins TRBV7-7 to TRBJ1-4; 11 nucleotides match TRBD1. The CDR3 extends over 15 amino acids. The V segment lost 3 bases and the J segment 10 bases; nucleotides outside the gene matches: 7. CDR1 and CDR2 (germline): SSHAT, FNYEAQ (reference sequence). This CDR3 is CASSFGRDRGVKLFF. The CDR3 DNA follows: TGTGCCAGCAGCTTTGGGCGGGACAGGGGGGTAAAACTGTTTTTT. The full variable domain, in which reference TRBV7-7 and TRBJ1-4 provide the parts outside the CDR3, is GAGVSQSPRYKVTKRGQDVTLRCDPISSHATLYWYQQALGQGPEFLTYFNYEAQPDKSGLPSDRFSAERPEGSISTLTIQRTEQRDSAMYRCASSFGRDRGVKLFFGSGTQLSVL.

The chain is built from TRBV7-9 and TRBJ2-7; 7 nucleotides agree with TRBD1. Trimming cost V 1 base and J 3 bases; bases outside gene matches: 3. CDR1 and CDR2 (germline): SEHNR, FQNEAQ (reference sequence). There are 14 residues in the CDR3. The CDR3 nucleotides are TGTGCCAGCAGCTTAGAGTGGGACAGCTACGAGCAGTACTTC. Amino acid sequence: CASSLEWDSYEQYF.

The rearrangement uses TRBV6-5 and TRBJ2-7, with TRBD1 matching 10 bases. The CDR3 runs 15 residues. Germline CDR1 is MNHEY and CDR2 is SVGAGI. Trimming removed 5 bases from V and 2 bases from J; junction bases left unmatched: 6. This CDR3 reads CASSGTGVPPYEQYF. Written as DNA, the CDR3 is TGTGCCAGCAGTGGGACAGGGGTGCCGCCCTACGAGCAGTACTTC.

This clone was detected a few times. The CDR3 spells CASSSDGGYGYTF. CDR3 nucleotide sequence: TGTGCCAGCAGCTCGGACGGCGGCTATGGCTACACCTTC. The rearrangement joins TRBV6-6 to TRBJ1-2; D is unresolved. CDR3 length equals 13 residues. Trimming took 6 bases from V and 4 from J, leaving 12 bases between them. Germline V gives CDR1 MNHNY, CDR2 SVGAGI (reference sequence).

In this sample, this clone turned up once. The rearrangement links TRBV7-2 to TRBJ1-2, with a tentative D call TRBD1 (5 bases). The CDR3 contains 13 residues. Germline V gives CDR1 SGHTA, CDR2 FQGNSA. V was clipped by 0 bases and J by 4 bases, with 6 bases between them. The CDR3 spells CASSLAGGYGYTF. CDR3 nucleotides: TGTGCCAGCAGCTTAGCCGGGGGCTATGGCTACACCTTC.

In its sample, this clone was seen once. The CDR3 reads CASSLGNLAVTTNEKLFF. CDR3 nucleotides: TGCGCCAGCAGCTTGGGGAATCTCGCAGTGACAACTAATGAAAAACTGTTTTTT. The rearrangement uses TRBV5-1 and TRBJ1-4; no clear D. This CDR3 region has 18 residues. Trimming cost V 0 bases and J 0 bases, with 15 bases left between them. Germline loops: CDR1 SGHRS, CDR2 YFSETQ.

The chain joins TRBV27 to TRBJ2-5, with 12 bases identical to TRBD2. Germline V gene lookup returns CDR1 MNHEY and CDR2 SMNVEV (reference sequence). The CDR3 length is 18 residues. The ends lost 2 bases at V and 4 bases at J; junction bases unmatched: 11. The CDR3: CASSLGLAGTRSGETQYF. CDR3 nucleotide sequence: TGTGCCAGCAGTTTAGGACTAGCGGGGACAAGGTCGGGAGAGACCCAGTACTTC.

The gene calls are TRBV5-5 and TRBJ2-7; 8 nucleotides line up with TRBD1. CDR3 size: 15 residues. The V and J ends lost 0 bases and 5 bases, in that order; junction bases with no gene match: 7. Germline assignment: CDR1 SGHKS and CDR2 YYEKEE (reference sequence). CDR3 coding DNA: TGTGCCAGCAGCTTGGTTGGGCAGGGGGCGAACGAGCAGTACTTC. Translated: CASSLVGQGANEQYF.

The V gene is TRBV15, the J gene TRBJ2-1; 14 nucleotides align to TRBD2. The trim removed 3 bases at V and 5 bases at J, leaving 15 bases unmatched. This CDR3 region has 20 residues. The germline CDR1 and CDR2 sequences are LNHNV and YYDKDF (reference sequence). The CDR3 sequence is CATSSAGTSGSWEKDNEQFF. CDR3 DNA: TGTGCCACCAGCAGTGCCGGGACTAGCGGGAGTTGGGAGAAGGACAATGAGCAGTTCTTC.

This sequence joins TRBV18 and TRBJ2-7; D is undetermined. Germline V lookup: CDR1 KGHSH, CDR2 LQKENI. V lost 0 bases and J lost 2, with 5 bases in between. The CDR3 is 13 amino acids. The CDR3 reads CASSPPTPYEQYF. In nucleotides, the CDR3 is TGTGCCAGCTCACCACCGACCCCCTACGAGCAGTACTTC.

This clone was recorded a few times. The chain uses TRBV6-1 and TRBJ2-2; unclear D gene. This CDR3 has 15 residues. The V end lost 6 bases, the J end lost 5 bases, and 16 bases lay between the germline ends. Germline V gene data show CDR1 as MNHNS and CDR2 as SASEGT. CDR3 nucleotides: TGTGCCAGCAGGCCAGACACCCTAATAACCGGGGAGCTGTTTTTT. Its translation is CASRPDTLITGELFF.

The chain carries TRBV6-5 and TRBJ1-3, with 7 positions matching TRBD1. The CDR3 has 15 amino acids. Germline CDR1 is MNHEY and CDR2 is SVGAGI. J was trimmed by 0 bases and V by 5 bases; bases with no gene match: 4. This chain's CDR3 is CASSRRTGSGNTIYF. DNA of the CDR3: TGTGCCAGCAGTCGCCGGACAGGCTCTGGAAACACCATATATTTT.